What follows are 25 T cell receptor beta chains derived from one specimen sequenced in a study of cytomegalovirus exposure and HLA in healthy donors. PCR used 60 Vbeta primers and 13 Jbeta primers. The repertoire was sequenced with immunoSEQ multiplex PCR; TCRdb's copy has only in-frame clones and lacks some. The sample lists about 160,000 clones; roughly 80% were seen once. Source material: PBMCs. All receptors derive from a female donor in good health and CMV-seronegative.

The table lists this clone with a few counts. CDR3 nucleotide sequence: TGTGCCAGCACCTACCGGGGTAACACCGGGGAGCTGTTTTTT. Translation gives CASTYRGNTGELFF. The V and J genes are TRBV6-1 and TRBJ2-2, with D maybe TRBD2 (5 bases). The CDR3 extends over 14 amino acids. Germline V CDR1 and CDR2: MNHNS, SASEGT. Trimming took off 7 bases at V and 2 bases at J, with 11 bases between the two ends.

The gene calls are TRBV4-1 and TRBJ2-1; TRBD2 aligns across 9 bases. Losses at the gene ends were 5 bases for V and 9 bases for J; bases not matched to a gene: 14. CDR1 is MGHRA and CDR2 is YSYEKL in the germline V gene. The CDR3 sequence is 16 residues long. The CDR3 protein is CASSSGTSRGMSEQFF. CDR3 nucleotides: TGCGCCAGCAGCTCCGGGACTAGCAGAGGCATGAGTGAGCAGTTCTTC.

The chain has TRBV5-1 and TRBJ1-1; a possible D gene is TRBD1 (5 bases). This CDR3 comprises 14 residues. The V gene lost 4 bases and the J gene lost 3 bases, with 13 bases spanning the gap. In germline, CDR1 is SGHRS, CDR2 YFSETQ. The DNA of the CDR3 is TGCGCCAGCAGCCGGGACGGGAGCGACACTGAAGCTTTCTTT. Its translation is CASSRDGSDTEAFF.

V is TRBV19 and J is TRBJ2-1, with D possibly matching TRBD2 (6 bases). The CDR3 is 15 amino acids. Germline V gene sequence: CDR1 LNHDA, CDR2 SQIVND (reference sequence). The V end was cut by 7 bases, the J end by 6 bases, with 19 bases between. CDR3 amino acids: CASTRRGLLGNEQFF. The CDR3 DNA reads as TGTGCCAGTACCCGGAGGGGACTCCTTGGCAATGAGCAGTTCTTC.

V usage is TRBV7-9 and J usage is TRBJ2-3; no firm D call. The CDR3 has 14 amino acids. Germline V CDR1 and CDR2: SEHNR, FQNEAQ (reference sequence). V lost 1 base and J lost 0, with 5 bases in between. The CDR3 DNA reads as TGTGCCAGCAGCTTAGGACACAGCACAGATACGCAGTATTTT. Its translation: CASSLGHSTDTQYF. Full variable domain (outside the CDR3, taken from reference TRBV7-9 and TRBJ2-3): DTGVSQNPRHKITKRGQNVTFRCDPISEHNRLYWYRQTLGQGPEFLTYFQNEAQLEKSRLLSDRFSAERPKGSFSTLEIQRTEQGDSAMYLCASSLGHSTDTQYFGPGTRLTVL.

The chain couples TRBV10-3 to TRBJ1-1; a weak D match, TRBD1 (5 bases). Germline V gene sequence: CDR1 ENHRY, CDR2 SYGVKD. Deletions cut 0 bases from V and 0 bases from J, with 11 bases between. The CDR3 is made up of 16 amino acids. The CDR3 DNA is TGTGCCATCAGTGAGTCGATACAGGCTATGAACACTGAAGCTTTCTTT. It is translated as CAISESIQAMNTEAFF.

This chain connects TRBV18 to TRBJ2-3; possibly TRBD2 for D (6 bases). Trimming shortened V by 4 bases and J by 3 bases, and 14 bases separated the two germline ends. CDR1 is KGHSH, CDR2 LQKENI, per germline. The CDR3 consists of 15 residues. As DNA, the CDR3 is TGTGCCAGCTCACGGGACTCGGCGAGGACAGATACGCAGTATTTT. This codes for CASSRDSARTDTQYF.

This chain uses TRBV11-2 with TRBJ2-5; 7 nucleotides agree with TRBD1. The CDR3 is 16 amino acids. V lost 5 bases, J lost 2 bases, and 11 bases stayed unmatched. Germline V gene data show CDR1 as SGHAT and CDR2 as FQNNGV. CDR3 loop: CASSPAVRGWQETQYF. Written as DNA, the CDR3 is TGTGCCAGCAGCCCCGCGGTCAGGGGGTGGCAAGAGACCCAGTACTTC.

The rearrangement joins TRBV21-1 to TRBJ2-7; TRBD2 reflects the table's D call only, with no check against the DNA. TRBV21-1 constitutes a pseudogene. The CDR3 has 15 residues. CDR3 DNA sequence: TGTGCCAGCAGCAAGAGTGGAGGGGCCACGGGCGAGCAGTACTTC. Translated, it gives CASSKSGGATGEQYF.

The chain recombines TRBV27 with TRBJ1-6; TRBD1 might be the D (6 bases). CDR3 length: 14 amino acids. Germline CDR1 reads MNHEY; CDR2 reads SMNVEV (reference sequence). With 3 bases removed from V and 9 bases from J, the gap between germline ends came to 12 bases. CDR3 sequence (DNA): TGTGCCAGCAGTTTGCGGGGGCCCCCTTCACCCCTCCACTTT. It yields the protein CASSLRGPPSPLHF.

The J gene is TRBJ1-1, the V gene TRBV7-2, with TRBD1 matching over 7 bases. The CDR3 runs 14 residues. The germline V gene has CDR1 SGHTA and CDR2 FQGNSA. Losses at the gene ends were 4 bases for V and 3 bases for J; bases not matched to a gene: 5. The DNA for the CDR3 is TGTGCCAGCAGCTCCTCGACAGGGTACACTGAAGCTTTCTTT. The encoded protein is CASSSSTGYTEAFF.

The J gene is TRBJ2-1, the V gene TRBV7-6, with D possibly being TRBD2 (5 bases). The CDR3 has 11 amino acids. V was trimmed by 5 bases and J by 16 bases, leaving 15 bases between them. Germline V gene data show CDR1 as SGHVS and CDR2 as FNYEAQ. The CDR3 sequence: CASSLLDTIFF. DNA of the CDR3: TGTGCCAGCAGCCTACTAGACACAATTTTCTTC.

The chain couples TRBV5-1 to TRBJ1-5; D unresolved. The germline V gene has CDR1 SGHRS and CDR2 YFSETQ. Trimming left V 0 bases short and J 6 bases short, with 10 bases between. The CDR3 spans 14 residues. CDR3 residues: CASSLGAVGQPQHF. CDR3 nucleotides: TGCGCCAGCAGCTTGGGAGCGGTTGGTCAGCCCCAGCATTTT.

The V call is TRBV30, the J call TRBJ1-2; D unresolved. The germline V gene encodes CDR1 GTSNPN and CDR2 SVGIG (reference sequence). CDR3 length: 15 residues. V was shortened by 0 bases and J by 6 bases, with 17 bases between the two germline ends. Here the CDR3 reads CAWSVLERSTHGYTF. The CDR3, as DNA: TGTGCCTGGAGTGTACTGGAGAGGTCCACTCATGGCTACACCTTC.

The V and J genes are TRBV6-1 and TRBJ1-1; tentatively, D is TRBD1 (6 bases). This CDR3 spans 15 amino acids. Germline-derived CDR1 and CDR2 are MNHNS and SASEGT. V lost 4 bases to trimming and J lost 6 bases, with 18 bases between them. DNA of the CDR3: TGTGCCAGCAGTGCCATTGGGGGCAGGGCTGCTGAAGCTTTCTTT. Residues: CASSAIGGRAAEAFF.

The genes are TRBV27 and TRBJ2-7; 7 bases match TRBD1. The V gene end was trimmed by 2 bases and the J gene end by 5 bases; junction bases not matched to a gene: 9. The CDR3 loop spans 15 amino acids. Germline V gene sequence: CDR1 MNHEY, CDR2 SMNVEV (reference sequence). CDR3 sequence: CASSLRLGQGDEQYF. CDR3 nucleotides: TGTGCCAGCAGTTTAAGATTAGGGCAGGGGGACGAGCAGTACTTC.

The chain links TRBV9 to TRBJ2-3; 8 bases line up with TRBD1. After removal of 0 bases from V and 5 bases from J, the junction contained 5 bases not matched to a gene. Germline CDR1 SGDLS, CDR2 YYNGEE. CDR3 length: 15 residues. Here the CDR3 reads CASSVDGQGGDTQYF. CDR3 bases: TGTGCCAGCAGCGTAGACGGACAGGGTGGAGATACGCAGTATTTT.

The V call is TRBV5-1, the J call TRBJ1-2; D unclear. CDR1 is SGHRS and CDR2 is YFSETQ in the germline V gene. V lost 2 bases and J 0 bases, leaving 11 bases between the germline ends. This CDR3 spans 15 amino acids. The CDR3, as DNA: TGCGCCAGCAGCTTCGAAGTTTCGGCTAACTATGGCTACACCTTC. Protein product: CASSFEVSANYGYTF.

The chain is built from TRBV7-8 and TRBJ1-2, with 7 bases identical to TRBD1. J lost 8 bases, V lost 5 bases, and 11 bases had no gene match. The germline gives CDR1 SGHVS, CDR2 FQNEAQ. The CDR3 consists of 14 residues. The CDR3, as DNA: TGTGCCAGCAGCCCCATCACAGGGGAAGGAGGCTACACCTTC. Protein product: CASSPITGEGGYTF.

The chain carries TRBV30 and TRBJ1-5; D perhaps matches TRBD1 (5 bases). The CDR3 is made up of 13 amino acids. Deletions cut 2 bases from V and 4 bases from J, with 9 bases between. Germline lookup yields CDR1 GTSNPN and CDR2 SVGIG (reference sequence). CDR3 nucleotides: TGTGCCTGGAGTACAGGCCCAAATCAGCCCCAGCATTTT. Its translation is CAWSTGPNQPQHF.

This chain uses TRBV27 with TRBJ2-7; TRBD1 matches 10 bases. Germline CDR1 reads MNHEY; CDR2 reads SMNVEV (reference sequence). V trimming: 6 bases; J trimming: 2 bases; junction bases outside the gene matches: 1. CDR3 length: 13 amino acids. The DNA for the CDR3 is TGTGCCAGCAGGGGGACAGGGGCCTACGAGCAGTACTTC. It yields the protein CASRGTGAYEQYF.

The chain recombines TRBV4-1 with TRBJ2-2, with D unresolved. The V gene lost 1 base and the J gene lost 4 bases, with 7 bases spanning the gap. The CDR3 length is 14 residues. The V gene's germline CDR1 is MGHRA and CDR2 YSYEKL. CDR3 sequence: CASSQGAVTGELFF. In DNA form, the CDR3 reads TGCGCCAGCAGCCAAGGGGCTGTCACCGGGGAGCTGTTTTTT.

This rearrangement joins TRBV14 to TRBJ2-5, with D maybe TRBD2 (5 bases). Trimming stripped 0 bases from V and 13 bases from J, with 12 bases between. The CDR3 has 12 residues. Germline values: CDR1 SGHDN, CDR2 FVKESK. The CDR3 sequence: CASSQDRTPVYF. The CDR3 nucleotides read TGTGCCAGCAGCCAAGATCGGACTCCGGTGTACTTC.

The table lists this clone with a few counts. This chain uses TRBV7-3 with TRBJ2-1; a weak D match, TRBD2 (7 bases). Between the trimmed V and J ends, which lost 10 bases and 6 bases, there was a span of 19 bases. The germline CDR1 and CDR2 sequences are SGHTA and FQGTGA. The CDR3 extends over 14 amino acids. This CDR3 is CATANGRGSNEQFF. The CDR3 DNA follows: TGTGCCACCGCCAATGGGAGGGGGTCCAATGAGCAGTTCTTC.

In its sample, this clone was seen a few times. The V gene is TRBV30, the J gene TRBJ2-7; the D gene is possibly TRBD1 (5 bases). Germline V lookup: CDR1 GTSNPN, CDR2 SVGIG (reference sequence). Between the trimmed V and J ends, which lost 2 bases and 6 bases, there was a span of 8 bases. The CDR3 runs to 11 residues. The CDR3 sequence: CAWSQDSEQYF. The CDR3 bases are TGTGCCTGGAGTCAAGACAGCGAGCAGTACTTC.